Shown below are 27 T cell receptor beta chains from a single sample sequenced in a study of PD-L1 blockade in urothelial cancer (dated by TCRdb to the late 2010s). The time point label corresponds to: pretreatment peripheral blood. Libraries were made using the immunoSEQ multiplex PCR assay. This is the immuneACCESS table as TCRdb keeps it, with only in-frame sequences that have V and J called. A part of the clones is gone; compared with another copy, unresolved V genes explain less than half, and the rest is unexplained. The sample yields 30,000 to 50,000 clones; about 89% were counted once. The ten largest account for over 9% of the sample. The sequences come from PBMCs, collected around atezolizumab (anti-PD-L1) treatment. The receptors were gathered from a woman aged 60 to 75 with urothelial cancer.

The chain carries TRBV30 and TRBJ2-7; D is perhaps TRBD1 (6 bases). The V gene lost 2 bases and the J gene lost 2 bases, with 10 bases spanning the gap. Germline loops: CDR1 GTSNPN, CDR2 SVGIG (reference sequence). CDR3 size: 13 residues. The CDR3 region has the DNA TGTGCCTGGAGTCCTGGACAGCCCTACGAGCAGTACTTC. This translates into CAWSPGQPYEQYF.

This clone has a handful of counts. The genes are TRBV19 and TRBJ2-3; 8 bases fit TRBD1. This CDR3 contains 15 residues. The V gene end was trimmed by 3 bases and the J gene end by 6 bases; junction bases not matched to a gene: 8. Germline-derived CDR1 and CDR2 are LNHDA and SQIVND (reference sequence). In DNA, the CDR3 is TGTGCCAGTAGTATTTCTGGACAGGGATCGGATACGCAGTATTTT. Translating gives CASSISGQGSDTQYF.

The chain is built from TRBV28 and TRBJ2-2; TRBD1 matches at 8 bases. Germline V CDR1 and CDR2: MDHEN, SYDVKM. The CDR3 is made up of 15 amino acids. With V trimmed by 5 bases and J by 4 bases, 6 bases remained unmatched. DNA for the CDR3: TGTGCCAGCAGTCCCCAGGGGGCGCCCACCGGGGAGCTGTTTTTT. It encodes CASSPQGAPTGELFF.

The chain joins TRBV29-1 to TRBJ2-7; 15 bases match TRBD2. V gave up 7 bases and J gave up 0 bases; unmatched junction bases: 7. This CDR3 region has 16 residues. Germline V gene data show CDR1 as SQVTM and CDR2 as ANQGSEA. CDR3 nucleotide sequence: TGCAGCGCTAGGACTAGCGGGAGGGCCTTCTCCTACGAGCAGTACTTC. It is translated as CSARTSGRAFSYEQYF.

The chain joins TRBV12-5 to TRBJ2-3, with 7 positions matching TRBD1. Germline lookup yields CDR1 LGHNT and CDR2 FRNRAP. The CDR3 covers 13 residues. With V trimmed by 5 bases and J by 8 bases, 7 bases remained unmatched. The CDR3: CASGPQGVGTQYF. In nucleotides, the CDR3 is TGTGCTAGTGGTCCTCAGGGGGTGGGTACGCAGTATTTT.

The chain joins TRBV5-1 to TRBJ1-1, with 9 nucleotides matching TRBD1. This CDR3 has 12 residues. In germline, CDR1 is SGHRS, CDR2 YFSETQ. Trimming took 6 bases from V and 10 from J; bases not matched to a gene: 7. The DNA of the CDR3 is TGCGCCAGCACCTCGACAGGGGGTGCAGCTTTCTTT. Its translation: CASTSTGGAAFF.

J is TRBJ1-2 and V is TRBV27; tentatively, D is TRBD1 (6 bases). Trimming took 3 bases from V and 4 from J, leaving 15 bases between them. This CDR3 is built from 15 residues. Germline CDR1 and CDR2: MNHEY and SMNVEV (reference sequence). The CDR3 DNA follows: TGTGCCAGCAGTTTCATCCGGGGGGCAGCCTATGGCTACACCTTC. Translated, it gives CASSFIRGAAYGYTF.

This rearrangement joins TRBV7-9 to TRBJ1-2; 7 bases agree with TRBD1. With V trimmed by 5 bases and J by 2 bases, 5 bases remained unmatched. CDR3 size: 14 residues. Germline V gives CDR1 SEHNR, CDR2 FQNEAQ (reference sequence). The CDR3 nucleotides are TGTGCCAGCAGCCCGAGGACAGGAAACTATGGCTACACCTTC. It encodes CASSPRTGNYGYTF.

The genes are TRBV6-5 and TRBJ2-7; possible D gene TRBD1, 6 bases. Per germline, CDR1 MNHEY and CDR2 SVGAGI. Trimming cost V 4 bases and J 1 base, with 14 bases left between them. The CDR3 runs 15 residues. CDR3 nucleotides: TGTGCCAGCAGTTTAACAGGGATTCTGTCCTACGAGCAGTACTTC. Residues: CASSLTGILSYEQYF.

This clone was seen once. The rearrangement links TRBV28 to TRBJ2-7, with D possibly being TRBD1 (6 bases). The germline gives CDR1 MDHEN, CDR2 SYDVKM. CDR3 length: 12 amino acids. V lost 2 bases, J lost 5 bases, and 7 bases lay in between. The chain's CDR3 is CASSLTGNEQYF. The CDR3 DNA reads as TGTGCCAGCAGTTTAACAGGGAACGAGCAGTACTTC.

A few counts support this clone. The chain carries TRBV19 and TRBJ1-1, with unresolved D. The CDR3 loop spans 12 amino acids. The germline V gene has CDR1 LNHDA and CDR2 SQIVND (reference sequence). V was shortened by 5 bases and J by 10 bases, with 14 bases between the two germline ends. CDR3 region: CASSSGLIPAFF. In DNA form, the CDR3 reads TGTGCCAGTAGTTCGGGATTAATCCCAGCTTTCTTT.

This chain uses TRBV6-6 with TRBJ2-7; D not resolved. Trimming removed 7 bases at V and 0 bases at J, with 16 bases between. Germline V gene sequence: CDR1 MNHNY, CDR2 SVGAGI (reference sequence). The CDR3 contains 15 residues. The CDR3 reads CASIDRVKVSYEQYF. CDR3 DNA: TGTGCCAGCATTGATCGGGTGAAGGTCTCCTACGAGCAGTACTTC.

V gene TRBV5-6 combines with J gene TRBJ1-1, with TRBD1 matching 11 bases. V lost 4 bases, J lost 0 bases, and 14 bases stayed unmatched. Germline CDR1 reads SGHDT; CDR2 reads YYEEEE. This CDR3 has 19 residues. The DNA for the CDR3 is TGTGCCAGCAGCCCCCAGTGGGGGACAGGGGGATCGTTGAACACTGAAGCTTTCTTT. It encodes CASSPQWGTGGSLNTEAFF.

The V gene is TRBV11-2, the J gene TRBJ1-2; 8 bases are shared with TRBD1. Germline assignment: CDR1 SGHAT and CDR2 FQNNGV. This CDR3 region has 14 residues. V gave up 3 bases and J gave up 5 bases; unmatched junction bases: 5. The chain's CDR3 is CASSFAQGAYGYTF. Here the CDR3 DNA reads TGTGCCAGCAGCTTCGCCCAGGGGGCGTATGGCTACACCTTC.

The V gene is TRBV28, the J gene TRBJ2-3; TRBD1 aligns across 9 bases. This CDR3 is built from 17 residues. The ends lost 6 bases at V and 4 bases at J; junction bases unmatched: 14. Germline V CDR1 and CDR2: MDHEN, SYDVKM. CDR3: CASSVNPGTGWADTQYF. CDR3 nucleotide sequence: TGTGCCAGCAGCGTTAATCCCGGGACAGGGTGGGCAGATACGCAGTATTTT.

CDR3 region: CASSDGRRGNEQFF. CDR3 bases: TGTGCCAGCAGTGACGGCCGGAGGGGCAATGAGCAGTTCTTC. The J gene is TRBJ2-1, the V gene TRBV25-1; D might be TRBD2 (6 bases). V lost 3 bases and J 6 bases, leaving 12 bases between the germline ends. CDR3 length equals 14 residues. Germline CDR1 MGHDK, CDR2 SYGVNS.

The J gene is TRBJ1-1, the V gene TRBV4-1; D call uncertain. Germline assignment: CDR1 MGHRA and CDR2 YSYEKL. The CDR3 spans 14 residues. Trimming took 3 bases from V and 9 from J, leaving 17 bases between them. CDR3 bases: TGCGCCAGCAGCCAGACATCTTCGGCCCCCAAAGCTTTCTTT. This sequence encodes CASSQTSSAPKAFF.

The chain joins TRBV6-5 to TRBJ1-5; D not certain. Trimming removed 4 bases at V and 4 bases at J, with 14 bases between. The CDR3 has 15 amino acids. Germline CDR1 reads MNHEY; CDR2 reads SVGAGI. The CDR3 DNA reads TGTGCCAGCAGTTTAACGGAGGGATCAAATCAGCCCCAGCATTTT. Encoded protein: CASSLTEGSNQPQHF.

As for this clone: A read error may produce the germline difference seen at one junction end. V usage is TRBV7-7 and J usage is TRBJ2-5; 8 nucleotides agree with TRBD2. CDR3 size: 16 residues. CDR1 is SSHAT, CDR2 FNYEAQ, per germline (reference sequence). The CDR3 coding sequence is TGTGCTAGCAGCTCGACCGGACTAGCTTCCCGGGAGACCCAGTACTTC. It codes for CASSSTGLASRETQYF.

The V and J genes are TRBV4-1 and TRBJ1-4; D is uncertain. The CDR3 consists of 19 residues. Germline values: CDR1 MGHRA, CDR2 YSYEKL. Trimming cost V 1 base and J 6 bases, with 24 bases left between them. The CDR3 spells CASSQGASFLRLSDEKLFF. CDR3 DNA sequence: TGCGCCAGCAGCCAAGGCGCCTCCTTTCTCAGGCTATCCGATGAAAAACTGTTTTTT.

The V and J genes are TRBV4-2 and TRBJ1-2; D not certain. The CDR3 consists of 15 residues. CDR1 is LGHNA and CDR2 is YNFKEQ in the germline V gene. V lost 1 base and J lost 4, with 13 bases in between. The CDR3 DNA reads TGTGCCAGCAGCCAAGCGGGTCCCGCCTTCTATGGCTACACCTTC. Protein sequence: CASSQAGPAFYGYTF.

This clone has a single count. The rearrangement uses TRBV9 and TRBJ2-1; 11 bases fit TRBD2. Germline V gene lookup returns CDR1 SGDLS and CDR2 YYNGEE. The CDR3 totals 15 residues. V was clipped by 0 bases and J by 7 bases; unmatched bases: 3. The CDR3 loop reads CASSVVAGGGNEQFF. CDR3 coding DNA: TGTGCCAGCAGCGTAGTAGCGGGAGGGGGGAATGAGCAGTTCTTC.

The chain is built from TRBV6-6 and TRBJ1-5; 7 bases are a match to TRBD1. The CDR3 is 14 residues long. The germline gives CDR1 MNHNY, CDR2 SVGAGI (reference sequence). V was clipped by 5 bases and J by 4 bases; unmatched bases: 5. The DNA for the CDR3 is TGTGCCAGCAGTACGACAGGGCCAAATCAGCCCCAGCATTTT. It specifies CASSTTGPNQPQHF.

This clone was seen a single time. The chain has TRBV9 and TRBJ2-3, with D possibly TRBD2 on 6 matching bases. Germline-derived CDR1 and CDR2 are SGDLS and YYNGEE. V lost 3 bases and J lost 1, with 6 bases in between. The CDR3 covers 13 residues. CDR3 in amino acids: CASSAGGTDTQYF. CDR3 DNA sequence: TGTGCCAGCAGCGCGGGGGGCACAGATACGCAGTATTTT. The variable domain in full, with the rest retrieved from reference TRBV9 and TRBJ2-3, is DSGVTQTPKHLITATGQRVTLRCSPRSGDLSVYWYQQSLDQGLQFLIQYYNGEERAKGNILERFSAQQFPDLHSELNLSSLELGDSALYFCASSAGGTDTQYFGPGTRLTVL.

CDR3 sequence reads: CATSDLTKRGNEQFF. The CDR3 DNA reads as TGTGCCACCAGCGACCTAACTAAACGGGGAAATGAGCAGTTCTTC. V usage is TRBV15 and J usage is TRBJ2-1; perhaps TRBD2 as D (5 bases). Germline V CDR1 and CDR2: LNHNV, YYDKDF (reference sequence). Between the trimmed V and J ends, which lost 5 bases and 7 bases, there was a span of 18 bases. The CDR3 has 15 amino acids.

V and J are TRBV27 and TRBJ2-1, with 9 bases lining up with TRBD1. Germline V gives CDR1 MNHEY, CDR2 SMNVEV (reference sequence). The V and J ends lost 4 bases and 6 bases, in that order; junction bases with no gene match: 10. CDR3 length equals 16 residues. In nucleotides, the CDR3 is TGTGCCAGCAGTTCCCCCGGGACAGGGAATGGCAATGAGCAGTTCTTC. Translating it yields CASSSPGTGNGNEQFF.

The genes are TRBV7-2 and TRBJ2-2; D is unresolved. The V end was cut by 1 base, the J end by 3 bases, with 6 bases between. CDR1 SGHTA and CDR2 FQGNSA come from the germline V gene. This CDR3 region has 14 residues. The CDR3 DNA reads TGTGCCAGCAGCTTAGACAGATACACCGGGGAGCTGTTTTTT. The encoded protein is CASSLDRYTGELFF.